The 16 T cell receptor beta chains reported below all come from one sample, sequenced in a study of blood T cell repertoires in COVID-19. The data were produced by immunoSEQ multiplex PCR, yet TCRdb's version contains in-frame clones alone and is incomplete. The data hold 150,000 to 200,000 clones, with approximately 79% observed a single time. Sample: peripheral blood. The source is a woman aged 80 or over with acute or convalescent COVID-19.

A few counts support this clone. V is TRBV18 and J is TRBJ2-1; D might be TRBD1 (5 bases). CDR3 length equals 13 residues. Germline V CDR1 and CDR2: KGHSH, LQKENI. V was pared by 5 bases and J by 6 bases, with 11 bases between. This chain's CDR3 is CASSSDIPNEQFF. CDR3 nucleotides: TGTGCCAGCTCATCGGACATACCCAATGAGCAGTTCTTC.

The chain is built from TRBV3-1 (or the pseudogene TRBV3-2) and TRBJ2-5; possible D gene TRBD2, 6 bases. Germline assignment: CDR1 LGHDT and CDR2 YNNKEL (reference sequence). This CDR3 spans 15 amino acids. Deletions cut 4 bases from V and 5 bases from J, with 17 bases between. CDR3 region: CASSLRLDFSETQYF. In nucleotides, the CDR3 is TGTGCCAGCAGCCTGAGACTAGATTTTAGCGAGACCCAGTACTTC.

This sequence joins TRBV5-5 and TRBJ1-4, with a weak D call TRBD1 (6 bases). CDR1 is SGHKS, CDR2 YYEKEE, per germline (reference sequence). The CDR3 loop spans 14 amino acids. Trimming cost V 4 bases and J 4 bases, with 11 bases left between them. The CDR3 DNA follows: TGTGCCAGCAGCCCTTGGACAGATAATGAAAAACTGTTTTTT. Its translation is CASSPWTDNEKLFF.

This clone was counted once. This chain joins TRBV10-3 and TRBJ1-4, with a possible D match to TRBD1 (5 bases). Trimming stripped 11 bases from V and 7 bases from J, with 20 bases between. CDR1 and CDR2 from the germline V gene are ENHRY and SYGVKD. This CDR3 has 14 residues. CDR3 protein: CAARGEERGEKLFF. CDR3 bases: TGTGCCGCCCGAGGGGAAGAGCGGGGTGAAAAACTGTTTTTT.

CDR3 sequence reads: CASSLGREIVYNEQFF. CDR3 DNA sequence: TGCGCCAGCAGCTTGGGGAGAGAGATAGTCTACAATGAGCAGTTCTTC. V is TRBV5-1 and J is TRBJ2-1, with D unresolved. Trimming took 0 bases from V and 3 from J, leaving 13 bases between them. The CDR3 is made up of 16 amino acids. In germline, CDR1 is SGHRS, CDR2 YFSETQ. The full variable domain, its missing parts supplied by reference TRBV5-1 and TRBJ2-1, is KAGVTQTPRYLIKTRGQQVTLSCSPISGHRSVSWYQQTPGQGLQFLFEYFSETQRNKGNFPGRFSGRQFSNSRSEMNVSTLELGDSALYLCASSLGREIVYNEQFFGPGTRLTVL.

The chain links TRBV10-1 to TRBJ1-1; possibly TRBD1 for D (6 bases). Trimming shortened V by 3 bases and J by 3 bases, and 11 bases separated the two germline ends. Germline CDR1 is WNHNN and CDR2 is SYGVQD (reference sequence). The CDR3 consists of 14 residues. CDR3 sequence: CASSDGGAYTEAFF. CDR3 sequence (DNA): TGCGCCAGCAGTGATGGGGGGGCTTACACTGAAGCTTTCTTT.

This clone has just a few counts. CDR3 bases: TGTGCCAGCAGCCTGAGGGAGGGTGCAGGAGAAAAACTGTTTTTT. It yields the protein CASSLREGAGEKLFF. The chain links TRBV7-8 to TRBJ1-4, with no clear D. V lost 5 bases to trimming and J lost 8 bases, with 18 bases between them. The CDR3 length is 15 residues. Germline V gene sequence: CDR1 SGHVS, CDR2 FQNEAQ.

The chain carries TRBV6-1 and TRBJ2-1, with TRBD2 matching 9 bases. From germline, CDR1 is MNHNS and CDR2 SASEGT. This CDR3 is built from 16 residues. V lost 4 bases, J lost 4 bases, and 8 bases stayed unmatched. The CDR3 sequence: CASSGFGGRGYNEQFF. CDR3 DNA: TGTGCCAGCAGTGGTTTCGGCGGGAGGGGGTACAATGAGCAGTTCTTC.

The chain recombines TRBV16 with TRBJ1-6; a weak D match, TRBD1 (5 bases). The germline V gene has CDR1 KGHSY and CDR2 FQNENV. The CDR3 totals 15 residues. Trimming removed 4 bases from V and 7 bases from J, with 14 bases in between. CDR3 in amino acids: CASSPNSYRNSPLHF. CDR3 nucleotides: TGTGCCAGCAGCCCGAACTCATACAGGAATTCACCCCTCCACTTT.

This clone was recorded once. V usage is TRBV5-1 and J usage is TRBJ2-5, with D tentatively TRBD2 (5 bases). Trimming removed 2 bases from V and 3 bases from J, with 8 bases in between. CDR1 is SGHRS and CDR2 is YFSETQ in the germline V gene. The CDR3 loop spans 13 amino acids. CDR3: CASSFGEEETQYF. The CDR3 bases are TGCGCCAGCAGCTTCGGGGAAGAAGAGACCCAGTACTTC. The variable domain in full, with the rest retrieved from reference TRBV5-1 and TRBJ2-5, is KAGVTQTPRYLIKTRGQQVTLSCSPISGHRSVSWYQQTPGQGLQFLFEYFSETQRNKGNFPGRFSGRQFSNSRSEMNVSTLELGDSALYLCASSFGEEETQYFGPGTRLLVL.

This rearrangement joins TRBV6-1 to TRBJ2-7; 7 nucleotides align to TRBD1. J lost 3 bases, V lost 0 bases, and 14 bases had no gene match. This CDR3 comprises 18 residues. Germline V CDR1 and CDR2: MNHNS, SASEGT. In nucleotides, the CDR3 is TGTGCCAGCAGTGAAGCTACCCCTGGGACAGCCTATGGCTACGAGCAGTACTTC. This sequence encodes CASSEATPGTAYGYEQYF.

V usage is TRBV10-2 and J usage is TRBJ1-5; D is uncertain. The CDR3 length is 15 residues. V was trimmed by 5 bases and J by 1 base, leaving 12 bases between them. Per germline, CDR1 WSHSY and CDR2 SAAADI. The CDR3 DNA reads TGCGCCAGCAGTCCAACCGGCAGGAGCAATCAGCCCCAGCATTTT. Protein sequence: CASSPTGRSNQPQHF.

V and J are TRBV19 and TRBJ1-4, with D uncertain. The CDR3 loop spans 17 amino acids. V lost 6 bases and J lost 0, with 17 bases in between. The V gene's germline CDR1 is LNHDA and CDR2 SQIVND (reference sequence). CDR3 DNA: TGTGCCAGTAGGAAGGCGGCAGGACTTGCAACTAATGAAAAACTGTTTTTT. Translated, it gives CASRKAAGLATNEKLFF.

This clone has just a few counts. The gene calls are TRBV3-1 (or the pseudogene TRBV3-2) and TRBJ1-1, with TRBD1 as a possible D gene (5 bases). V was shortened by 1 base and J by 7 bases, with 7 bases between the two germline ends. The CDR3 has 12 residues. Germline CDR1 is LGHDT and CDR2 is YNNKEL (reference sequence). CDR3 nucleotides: TGTGCCAGCAGCCAAGGACAGCTTGAAGCTTTCTTT. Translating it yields CASSQGQLEAFF.

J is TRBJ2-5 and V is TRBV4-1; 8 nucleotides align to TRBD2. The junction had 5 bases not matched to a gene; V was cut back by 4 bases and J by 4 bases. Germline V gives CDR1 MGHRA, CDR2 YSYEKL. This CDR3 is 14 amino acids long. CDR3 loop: CASSRAGVIETQYF. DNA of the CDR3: TGCGCCAGCAGCCGAGCGGGAGTTATAGAGACCCAGTACTTC.

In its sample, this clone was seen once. CDR3 sequence: CASSTGTKNIQYF. Here the CDR3 DNA reads TGTGCCAGCTCTACCGGGACCAAAAACATTCAGTACTTC. The rearrangement uses TRBV7-3 and TRBJ2-4; a possible D gene is TRBD2 (5 bases). V was clipped by 8 bases and J by 2 bases, with 10 bases between them. The CDR3 is made up of 13 amino acids. Looked up from germline, CDR1 is SGHTA and CDR2 is FQGTGA.